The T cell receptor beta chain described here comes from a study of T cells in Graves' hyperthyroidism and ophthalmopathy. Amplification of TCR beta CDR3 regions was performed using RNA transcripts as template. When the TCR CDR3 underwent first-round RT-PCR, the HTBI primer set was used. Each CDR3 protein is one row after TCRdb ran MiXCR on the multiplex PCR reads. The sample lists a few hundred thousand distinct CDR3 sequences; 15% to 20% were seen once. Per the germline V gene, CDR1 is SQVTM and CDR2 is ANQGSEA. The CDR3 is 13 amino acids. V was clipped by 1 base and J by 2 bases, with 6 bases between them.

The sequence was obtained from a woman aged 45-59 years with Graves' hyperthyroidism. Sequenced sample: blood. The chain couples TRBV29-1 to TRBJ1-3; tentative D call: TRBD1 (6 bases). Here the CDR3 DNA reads TGCAGCGTTGAAGGGACAGCTGGAAACACCATATATTTT. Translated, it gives CSVEGTAGNTIYF.